This T cell receptor (beta chain) was identified during a study of blood T cell repertoires in COVID-19. Study-level background: Specimens from acute and convalescent COVID-19 originated in the United States, Italy and Spain. Nucleic acid was either cDNA or gDNA, and it came from T cells, B-cell-depleted T cells, or PBMCs.

In germline, CDR1 is SGHTA, CDR2 FQGNSA. The length of the CDR3 is 15 residues. Between the trimmed V and J ends, which lost 1 base and 3 bases, there was a span of 12 bases. In the authors' methods: Amplifying reference gene primers gave estimates of nucleated cell counts. Using immunoSEQ multiplex PCR, the repertoire was profiled, and TCRdb retains in-frame clones only, with some absent. The V and J calls and clone size come from that table; D and trimming were worked out from the DNA. The sample shows fewer than 300,000 clones, 84% of them seen only once. Patients of the Seattle cohort, enrolled during active infection, were followed longitudinally.

The TCR sequence derives from a human donor with COVID-19, enrolled during active disease. The donor label of this sample is uncertain. The chain couples TRBV7-2 to TRBJ1-2, with a weak D call TRBD1 (6 bases). Source material: peripheral blood. The CDR3 coding sequence is TGTGCCAGCAGCTTAGGGGGCAGGGGCGACTATGGCTACACCTTC. Translated, it gives CASSLGGRGDYGYTF. Combining the CDR3 with reference TRBV7-2 and TRBJ1-2 gives the whole variable domain GAGVSQSPSNKVTEKGKDVELRCDPISGHTALYWYRQSLGQGLEFLIYFQGNSAPDKSGLPSDRFSAERTGGSVSTLTIQRTQQEDSAVYLCASSLGGRGDYGYTFGSGTRLTVV.